What follows are 16 T cell receptor beta chains derived from one specimen sequenced in a study of metastatic and nonmetastatic thyroid tumors. TCRdb re-called clones from the PCR reads using MiXCR. The sample holds some 33,000 clones, over 15% seen once. No patient received treatment before thyroid surgery. Sequenced sample: blood. The origin of the receptors is a female donor with papillary thyroid cancer or a benign thyroid nodule (not recorded which). Some clones in this sample may be carry-over from other donors' samples.

As concerns this clone: At one end, the junction sequence differs from germline, possibly due to a read error. The CDR3 spells CSSSEGASGANVLTF. The CDR3 DNA reads as TGTTCGAGCAGTGAAGGTGCCTCTGGGGCCAACGTCCTTACTTTC. The chain employs TRBV6-1 and TRBJ2-6; the D gene is possibly TRBD1 (5 bases). This CDR3 has 15 residues. CDR1 is MNHNS and CDR2 is SASEGT in the germline V gene.

This clone came up many times. The chain has TRBV6-6 and TRBJ1-2; D is unclear. CDR1 and CDR2 (germline): MNHNY, SVGAGI (reference sequence). CDR3 length: 13 amino acids. Trimming took off 2 bases at V and 2 bases at J, with 6 bases between the two ends. This chain's CDR3 is CASSYAANYGYTF. The CDR3 DNA follows: TGTGCCAGCAGTTACGCAGCGAACTATGGCTACACCTTC.

This clone was detected a few times. The junction differs from germline at one of its ends, possibly a read error. This chain links TRBV7-2 with TRBJ2-7; D not certain. This CDR3 is 12 amino acids long. Germline V gene data show CDR1 as SGHTA and CDR2 as FQGNSA. CDR3 sequence (DNA): TGTGCCAACAGCCCGGGTTGGTACGAGCAGTACTTC. It specifies CANSPGWYEQYF.

The sample holds a few counts of this clone. Other DNA sequences in this sample translate to the same CDR3. The chain carries TRBV27 and TRBJ2-7; either TRBD1 or TRBD2 may supply D (6 bases each). The ends were cut back, 5 bases at V and 6 bases at J, with 20 bases in the middle. The CDR3 runs 15 residues. The germline gives CDR1 MNHEY, CDR2 SMNVEV (reference sequence). In nucleotides, the CDR3 is TGTGCCAGCAGTCCACAAAACGGGGGCGAAGGCGAGCAGTACTTC. Translated, it gives CASSPQNGGEGEQYF.

Judged by abundance, this clone is medium-sized. The V gene is TRBV6-1, the J gene TRBJ1-6; 11 positions match TRBD1. The V gene's germline CDR1 is MNHNS and CDR2 SASEGT. The CDR3 has 16 amino acids. The V gene end was trimmed by 2 bases and the J gene end by 9 bases; junction bases not matched to a gene: 6. The CDR3: CASSEIGQGARSPLHF. The CDR3 bases are TGTGCCAGCAGTGAAATCGGACAGGGGGCTCGTTCACCCCTCCACTTT.

The table lists this clone with many counts. This could be a read error, since a much larger clone is one nucleotide away. V and J are TRBV12-3 or TRBV12-4 and TRBJ1-1; possible D gene TRBD1, 6 bases. The CDR3 has 13 amino acids. CDR3 region: CASSRTDNTGAFF. The CDR3 nucleotides are TGTGCCAGCAGTAGGACAGACAACACTGGAGCTTTCTTT.

There are many counts of this clone. The rearrangement links TRBV11-1 to TRBJ2-3, with D maybe TRBD2 (7 bases). The CDR3 runs to 13 residues. Trimming left V 2 bases short and J 5 bases short, with 8 bases between. CDR1 and CDR2 (germline): SGHAT, FQDESV (reference sequence). The chain's CDR3 is CASSLRGGDTQYF. CDR3 nucleotide sequence: TGTGCCAGCAGCTTAAGGGGGGGAGATACGCAGTATTTT.

This clone was seen ten or more times. The rearrangement links TRBV29-1 to TRBJ2-7; no reliable D call. The germline V and J ends were trimmed by 4 bases and 0 bases, with 10 bases remaining between them. Germline V gene lookup returns CDR1 SQVTM and CDR2 ANQGSEA. This CDR3 is 13 amino acids long. The CDR3, as DNA: TGCAGCGTTGTTGTCAGGAGCTCCTACGAGCAGTACTTC. Translated: CSVVVRSSYEQYF.

Comment on this clone: A read error may account for a junction end that differs from germline. The chain employs TRBV6-1 and TRBJ1-2; D unclear. CDR3 length: 15 residues. The germline V gene has CDR1 MNHNS and CDR2 SASEGT. The CDR3 DNA is TGTGCGAGCAGTGAACTAAGCCGAGTCGAATATGGCTACACCTTC. It specifies CASSELSRVEYGYTF.

As regards this clone: Possible read error: a much larger clone is one base away. The same CDR3 is also encoded by other DNA sequences in this sample. The J gene is TRBJ2-3, the V gene TRBV5-4, with 8 bases fitting TRBD2. Germline V CDR1 and CDR2: SGHNT, YYREEE (reference sequence). The CDR3 is made up of 15 amino acids. CDR3 nucleotides: TGTGCCAGCAGCTTCCGCGCGGGAGGCACGGATACGCAGTATTTT. Its translation: CASSFRAGGTDTQYF.

This clone was seen a handful of times. V usage is TRBV2 and J usage is TRBJ2-3; unclear D gene. Germline CDR1 and CDR2: SNHLY and FYNNEI. V was shortened by 7 bases and J by 1 base, with 9 bases between the two germline ends. The CDR3 has 13 residues. The CDR3 nucleotides read TGTGCCAGCACTAAGGAACGCACAGATACGCAGTATTTT. It encodes CASTKERTDTQYF.

This clone was counted between two and nine times. The chain uses TRBV28 and TRBJ1-2; 8 bases match TRBD1. Germline V gene lookup returns CDR1 MDHEN and CDR2 SYDVKM. V shed 6 bases and J 3 bases; nucleotides not matched to a gene: 9. The CDR3 sequence is 15 residues long. The CDR3 protein is CASRGGQGLHYGYTF. CDR3 nucleotides: TGTGCCAGCAGGGGAGGACAGGGTCTTCACTATGGCTACACCTTC.

This clone was picked up many times. The gene calls are TRBV3-1 and TRBJ2-5; no clear D. From germline, CDR1 is LGHDT and CDR2 YNNKEL (reference sequence). The length of the CDR3 is 11 residues. V was trimmed by 3 bases and J by 4 bases, leaving 3 bases between them. CDR3 coding DNA: TGTGCCAGCAGCCAGGGAGAGACCCAGTACTTC. Translation: CASSQGETQYF.

J is TRBJ2-7 and V is TRBV10-2; no firm D call. The CDR3 is 14 residues long. In germline, CDR1 is WSHSY, CDR2 SAAADI. V was pared by 2 bases and J by 4 bases, with 12 bases between. This chain's CDR3 is CASSEPDNMYEQYF. The CDR3 nucleotides read TGCGCCAGCAGTGAGCCCGACAATATGTACGAGCAGTACTTC.

This clone was found many times. This chain uses TRBV6-4 with TRBJ2-2, with D tentatively TRBD1 (5 bases). V gave up 0 bases and J gave up 3 bases, with 11 bases separating them. The CDR3 is 16 residues long. Germline CDR1 is MRHNA and CDR2 is SNTAGT. CDR3 bases: TGTGCCAGCAGTGACTCGATGACAGCTCACACCGGGGAGCTGTTTTTT. Protein product: CASSDSMTAHTGELFF.

This clone occurred many times. The sample has other DNA sequences that encode this CDR3 too. The chain combines TRBV6-5 with TRBJ2-2; D possibly corresponds to TRBD2 (7 bases). Trimming removed 2 bases at V and 3 bases at J, with 16 bases between. Germline loops: CDR1 MNHEY, CDR2 SVGAGI. This CDR3 contains 17 residues. The CDR3 DNA follows: TGTGCCAGCAGTTACCCCCTGGGGGAGGGGGACACCGGGGAGCTGTTTTTT. It is translated as CASSYPLGEGDTGELFF.